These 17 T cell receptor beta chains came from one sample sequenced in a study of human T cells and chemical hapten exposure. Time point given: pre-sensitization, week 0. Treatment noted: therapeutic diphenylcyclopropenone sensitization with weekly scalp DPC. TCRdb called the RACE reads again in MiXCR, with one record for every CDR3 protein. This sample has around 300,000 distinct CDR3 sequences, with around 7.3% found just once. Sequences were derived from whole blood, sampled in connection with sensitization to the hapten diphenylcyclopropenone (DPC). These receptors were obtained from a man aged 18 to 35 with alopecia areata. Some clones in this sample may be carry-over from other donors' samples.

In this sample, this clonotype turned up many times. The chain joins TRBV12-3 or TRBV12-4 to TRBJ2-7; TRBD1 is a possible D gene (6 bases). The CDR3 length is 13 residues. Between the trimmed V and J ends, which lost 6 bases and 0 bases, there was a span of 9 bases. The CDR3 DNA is TGTGCCAGCAGCCCGGACAGCTCCTACGAGCAGTACTTC. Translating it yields CASSPDSSYEQYF.

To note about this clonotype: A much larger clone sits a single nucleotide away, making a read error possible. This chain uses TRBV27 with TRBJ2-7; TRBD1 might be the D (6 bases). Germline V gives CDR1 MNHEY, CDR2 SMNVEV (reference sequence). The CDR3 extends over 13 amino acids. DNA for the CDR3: TGTGCCGGCAGTTTCGGCAGGGGCTACGAGCAGTACTTC. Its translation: CAGSFGRGYEQYF.

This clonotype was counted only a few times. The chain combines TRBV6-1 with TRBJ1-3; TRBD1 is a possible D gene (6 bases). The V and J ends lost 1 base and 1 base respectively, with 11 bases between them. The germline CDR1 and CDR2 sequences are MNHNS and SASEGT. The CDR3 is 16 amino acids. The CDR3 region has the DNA TGTGCCAGCAGTGAAGGCCAGGGGATATCTGGAAACACCATATATTTT. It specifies CASSEGQGISGNTIYF.

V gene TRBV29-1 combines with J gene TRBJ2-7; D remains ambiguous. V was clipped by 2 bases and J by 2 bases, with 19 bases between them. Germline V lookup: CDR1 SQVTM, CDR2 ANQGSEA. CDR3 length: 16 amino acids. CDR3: CSVELLATETTYEQYF. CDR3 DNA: TGCAGCGTTGAATTGTTAGCTACCGAGACCACCTACGAGCAGTACTTC.

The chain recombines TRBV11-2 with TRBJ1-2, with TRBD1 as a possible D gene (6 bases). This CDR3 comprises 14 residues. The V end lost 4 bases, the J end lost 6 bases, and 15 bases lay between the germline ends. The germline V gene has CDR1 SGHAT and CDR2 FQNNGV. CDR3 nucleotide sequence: TGTGCCAGCAGCTCTACGAAGCAGGGGCATGGCTACACCTTC. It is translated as CASSSTKQGHGYTF. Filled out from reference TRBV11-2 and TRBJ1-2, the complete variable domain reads EAGVAQSPRYKIIEKRQSVAFWCNPISGHATLYWYQQILGQGPKLLIQFQNNGVVDDSQLPKDRFSAERLKGVDSTLKIQPAKLEDSAVYLCASSSTKQGHGYTFGSGTRLTVV.

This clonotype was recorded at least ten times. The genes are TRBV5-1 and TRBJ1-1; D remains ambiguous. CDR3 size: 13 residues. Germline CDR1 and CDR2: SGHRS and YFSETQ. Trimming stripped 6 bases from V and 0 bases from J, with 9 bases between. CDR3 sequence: CASTKEMNTEAFF. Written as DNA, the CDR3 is TGCGCCAGCACCAAGGAGATGAACACTGAAGCTTTCTTT.

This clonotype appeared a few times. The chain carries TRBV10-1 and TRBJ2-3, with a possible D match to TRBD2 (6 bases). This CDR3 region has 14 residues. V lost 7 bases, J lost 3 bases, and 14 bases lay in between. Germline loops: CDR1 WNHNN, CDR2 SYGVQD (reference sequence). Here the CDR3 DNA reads TGCGCCAGCAAAGGAGGGTCCGAAACAGATACGCAGTATTTT. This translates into CASKGGSETDTQYF.

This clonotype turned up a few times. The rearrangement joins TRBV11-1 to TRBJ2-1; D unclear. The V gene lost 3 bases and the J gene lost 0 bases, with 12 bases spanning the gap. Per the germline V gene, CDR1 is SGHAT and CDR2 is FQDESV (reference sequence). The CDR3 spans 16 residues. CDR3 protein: CASSLGKLRSYNEQFF. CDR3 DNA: TGTGCCAGCAGCTTGGGGAAGCTCCGCTCCTACAATGAGCAGTTCTTC.

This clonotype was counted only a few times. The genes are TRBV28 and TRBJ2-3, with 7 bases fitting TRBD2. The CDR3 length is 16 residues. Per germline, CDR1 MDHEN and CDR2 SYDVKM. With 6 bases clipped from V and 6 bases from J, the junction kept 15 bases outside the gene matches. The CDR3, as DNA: TGTGCCAGCAGCTCAGTCGGTGGGGGGGAATTGGATACGCAGTATTTT. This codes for CASSSVGGGELDTQYF. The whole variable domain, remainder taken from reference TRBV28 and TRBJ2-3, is DVKVTQSSRYLVKRTGEKVFLECVQDMDHENMFWYRQDPGLGLRLIYFSYDVKMKEKGDIPEGYSVSREKKERFSLILESASTNQTSMYLCASSSVGGGELDTQYFGPGTRLTVL.

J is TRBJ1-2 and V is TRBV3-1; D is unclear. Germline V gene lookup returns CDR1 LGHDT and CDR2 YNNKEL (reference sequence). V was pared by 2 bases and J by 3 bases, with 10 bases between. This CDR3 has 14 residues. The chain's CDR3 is CASSQHADHYGYTF. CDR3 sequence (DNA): TGTGCCAGCAGCCAACACGCGGATCACTATGGCTACACCTTC.

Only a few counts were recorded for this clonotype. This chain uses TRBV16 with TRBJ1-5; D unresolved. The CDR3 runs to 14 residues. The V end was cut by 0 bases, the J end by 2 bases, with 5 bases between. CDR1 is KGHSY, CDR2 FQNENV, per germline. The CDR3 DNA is TGTGCCAGCAGCCAATCGAAGGGCAATCAGCCCCAGCATTTT. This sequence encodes CASSQSKGNQPQHF.

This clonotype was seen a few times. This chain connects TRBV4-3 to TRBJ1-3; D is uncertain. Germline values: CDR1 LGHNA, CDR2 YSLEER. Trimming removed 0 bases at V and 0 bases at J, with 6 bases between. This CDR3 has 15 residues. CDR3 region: CASSQDVGSGNTIYF. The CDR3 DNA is TGCGCCAGCAGCCAAGACGTGGGCTCTGGAAACACCATATATTTT.

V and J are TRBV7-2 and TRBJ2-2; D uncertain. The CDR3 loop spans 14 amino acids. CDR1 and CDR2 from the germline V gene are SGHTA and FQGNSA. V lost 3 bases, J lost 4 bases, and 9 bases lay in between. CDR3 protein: CASSFNLITGELFF. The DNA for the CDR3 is TGTGCCAGCAGCTTTAACCTGATCACCGGGGAGCTGTTTTTT. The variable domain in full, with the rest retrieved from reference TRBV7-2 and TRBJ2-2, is GAGVSQSPSNKVTEKGKDVELRCDPISGHTALYWYRQSLGQGLEFLIYFQGNSAPDKSGLPSDRFSAERTGGSVSTLTIQRTQQEDSAVYLCASSFNLITGELFFGEGSRLTVL.

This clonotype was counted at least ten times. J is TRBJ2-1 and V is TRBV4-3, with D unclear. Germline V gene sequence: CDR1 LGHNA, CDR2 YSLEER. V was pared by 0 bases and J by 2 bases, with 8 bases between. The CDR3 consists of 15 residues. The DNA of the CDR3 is TGCGCCAGCAGCCAAGAGCCGGTCCCCTACAATGAGCAGTTCTTC. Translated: CASSQEPVPYNEQFF.

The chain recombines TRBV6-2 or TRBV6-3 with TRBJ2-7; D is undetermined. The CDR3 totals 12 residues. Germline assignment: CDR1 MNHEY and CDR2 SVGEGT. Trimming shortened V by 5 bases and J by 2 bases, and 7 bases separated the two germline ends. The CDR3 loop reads CASSLIAYEQYF. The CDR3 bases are TGTGCCAGCAGTCTAATCGCCTACGAGCAGTACTTC.

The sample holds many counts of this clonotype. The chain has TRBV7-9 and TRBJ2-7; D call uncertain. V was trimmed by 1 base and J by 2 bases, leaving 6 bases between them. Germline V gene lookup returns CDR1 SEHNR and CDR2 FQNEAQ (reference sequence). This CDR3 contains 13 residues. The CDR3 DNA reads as TGTGCCAGCAGCTTAGACGGACCCTACGAGCAGTACTTC. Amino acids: CASSLDGPYEQYF. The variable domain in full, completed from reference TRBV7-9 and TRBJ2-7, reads DTGVSQNPRHKITKRGQNVTFRCDPISEHNRLYWYRQTLGQGPEFLTYFQNEAQLEKSRLLSDRFSAERPKGSFSTLEIQRTEQGDSAMYLCASSLDGPYEQYFGPGTRLTVT.

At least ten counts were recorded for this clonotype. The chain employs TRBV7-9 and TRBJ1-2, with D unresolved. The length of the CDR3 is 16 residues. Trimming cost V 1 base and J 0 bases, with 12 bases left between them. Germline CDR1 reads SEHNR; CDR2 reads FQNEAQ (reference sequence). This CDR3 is CASSLVRRRPNYGYTF. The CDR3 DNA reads TGTGCCAGCAGCTTAGTCCGCAGGAGACCTAACTATGGCTACACCTTC.